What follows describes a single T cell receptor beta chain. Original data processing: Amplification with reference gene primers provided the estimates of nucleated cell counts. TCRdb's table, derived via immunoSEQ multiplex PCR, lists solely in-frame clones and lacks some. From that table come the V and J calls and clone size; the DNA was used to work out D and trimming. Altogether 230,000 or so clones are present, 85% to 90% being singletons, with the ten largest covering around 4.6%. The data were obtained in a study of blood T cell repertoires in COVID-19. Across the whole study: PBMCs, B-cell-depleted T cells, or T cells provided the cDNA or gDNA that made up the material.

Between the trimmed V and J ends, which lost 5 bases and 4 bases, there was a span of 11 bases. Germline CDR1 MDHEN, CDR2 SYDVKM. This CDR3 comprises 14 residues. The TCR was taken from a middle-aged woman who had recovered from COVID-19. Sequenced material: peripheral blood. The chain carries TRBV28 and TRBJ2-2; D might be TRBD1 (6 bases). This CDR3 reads CASSSQGSTGELFF. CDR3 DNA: TGTGCCAGCAGTAGCCAGGGGTCCACCGGGGAGCTGTTTTTT.